The 30 T cell receptor beta chains given below trace back to one sample, sequenced in a study of radiotherapy plus CTLA-4 blockade in lung cancer. Assay used: immunoSEQ multiplex PCR; TCRdb lists only in-frame clones, some missing. There are some 32,000 clones in the sample; more than 80% occur only once, and approximately 25% lies in the top ten. This sample comprised peripheral blood, obtained from a patient treated with radiotherapy plus ipilimumab. All receptors come from a human donor with non-small cell lung cancer that progressed on radiotherapy plus ipilimumab.

Of note for this clone: Other DNA sequences within the sample encode an identical CDR3. This chain uses TRBV7-3 with TRBJ1-1, with TRBD1 as a possible D gene (5 bases). This CDR3 contains 13 residues. In germline, CDR1 is SGHTA, CDR2 FQGTGA. The V end lost 6 bases, the J end lost 1 base, and 9 bases lay between the germline ends. Here the CDR3 DNA reads TGTGCCAGCAGTATCGGGGGGAACACTGAAGCTTTCTTT. Its protein product is CASSIGGNTEAFF.

The rearrangement links TRBV25-1 to TRBJ1-1; D may be TRBD1 (6 bases). CDR3 length: 15 residues. The germline V and J ends were trimmed by 2 bases and 4 bases, with 14 bases remaining between them. The germline V gene encodes CDR1 MGHDK and CDR2 SYGVNS. The CDR3 DNA sequence: TGTGCCAGCAGTGAAGCGAGGGGCAGGGGCACTGAAGCTTTCTTT. Translated, it gives CASSEARGRGTEAFF.

The J gene is TRBJ2-7, the V gene TRBV4-1; tentative D call: TRBD1 (6 bases). CDR3 size: 16 residues. Germline CDR1 reads MGHRA; CDR2 reads YSYEKL. Trimming cost V 4 bases and J 3 bases, with 19 bases left between them. CDR3: CASSPLTKGDVYEQYF. The CDR3 DNA reads TGCGCCAGCAGCCCCTTAACCAAGGGGGACGTCTACGAGCAGTACTTC.

The rearrangement links TRBV5-8 to TRBJ2-2, with 9 bases that match TRBD2. This CDR3 has 17 amino acids. CDR1 and CDR2 (germline): SGHTS, YDEGEE. V lost 4 bases and J lost 6; bases outside the gene matches: 13. CDR3: CASSPGTSPLSPGELFF. DNA for the CDR3: TGTGCCAGCAGCCCCGGGACTAGCCCTCTCTCCCCCGGGGAGCTGTTTTTT.

The gene calls are TRBV7-9 and TRBJ1-4; 10 bases map to TRBD1. Germline trimming cut 4 bases from V and 5 bases from J; bases unmatched to any gene: 7. Germline-derived CDR1 and CDR2 are SEHNR and FQNEAQ (reference sequence). This CDR3 contains 16 residues. CDR3 protein: CASSSIPGQGNEKLFF. The CDR3 DNA follows: TGTGCCAGCAGCTCAATCCCGGGACAGGGGAATGAAAAACTGTTTTTT. Full variable domain (rest looked up from reference TRBV7-9 and TRBJ1-4): DTGVSQNPRHKITKRGQNVTFRCDPISEHNRLYWYRQTLGQGPEFLTYFQNEAQLEKSRLLSDRFSAERPKGSFSTLEIQRTEQGDSAMYLCASSSIPGQGNEKLFFGSGTQLSVL.

The chain combines TRBV9 with TRBJ2-3, with D possibly TRBD2 on 5 matching bases. Germline CDR1 and CDR2: SGDLS and YYNGEE. The CDR3 is 14 amino acids. Trimming pared 3 bases from V and 1 base from J, leaving 9 bases between. The CDR3 DNA reads as TGTGCCAGCAGCGCTCCCGGGGGCACAGATACGCAGTATTTT. This gives the protein CASSAPGGTDTQYF.

In its sample, this clone was seen a few times. V gene TRBV7-8 combines with J gene TRBJ1-2; TRBD1 matches 12 bases. Looked up from germline, CDR1 is SGHVS and CDR2 is FQNEAQ. The V segment lost 5 bases and the J segment 4 bases; nucleotides outside the gene matches: 8. The CDR3 extends over 16 amino acids. The CDR3 spells CASSRGQGAFIYGYTF. The CDR3 DNA follows: TGTGCCAGCAGCAGGGGACAGGGGGCGTTTATCTATGGCTACACCTTC. The whole variable domain, remainder taken from reference TRBV7-8 and TRBJ1-2, is GAGVSQSPRYKVAKRGQDVALRCDPISGHVSLFWYQQALGQGPEFLTYFQNEAQLDKSGLPSDRFFAERPEGSVSTLKIQRTQQEDSAVYLCASSRGQGAFIYGYTFGSGTRLTVV.

This rearrangement joins TRBV7-3 to TRBJ1-1; no reliable D call. CDR1 and CDR2 from the germline V gene are SGHTA and FQGTGA. This CDR3 spans 15 amino acids. Trimming left V 0 bases short and J 3 bases short, with 11 bases between. Here the CDR3 DNA reads TGTGCCAGCAGCTTAACCGCCGACACCTACACTGAAGCTTTCTTT. Its protein is CASSLTADTYTEAFF.

The rearrangement links TRBV2 to TRBJ1-1, with 7 bases aligning to TRBD1. V shed 6 bases and J 4 bases; nucleotides not matched to a gene: 8. CDR1 and CDR2 from the germline V gene are SNHLY and FYNNEI. The CDR3 runs 14 residues. The DNA of the CDR3 is TGTGCCAGCAGACTTGACAGGGCGTTCACTGAAGCTTTCTTT. It is translated as CASRLDRAFTEAFF. Full variable domain (missing parts from reference TRBV2 and TRBJ1-1): EPEVTQTPSHQVTQMGQEVILRCVPISNHLYFYWYRQILGQKVEFLVSFYNNEISEKSEIFDDQFSVERPDGSNFTLKIRSTKLEDSAMYFCASRLDRAFTEAFFGQGTRLTVV.

The rearrangement uses TRBV6-1 and TRBJ1-2; D call uncertain. Trimming removed 1 base at V and 1 base at J, with 10 bases between. The CDR3 runs 15 residues. CDR1 and CDR2 (germline): MNHNS, SASEGT. This CDR3 is CASSEVGRVNYGYTF. As DNA, the CDR3 is TGTGCCAGCAGTGAAGTGGGCAGAGTTAACTATGGCTACACCTTC.

This sequence joins TRBV27 and TRBJ1-5, with D unresolved. Germline loops: CDR1 MNHEY, CDR2 SMNVEV (reference sequence). The CDR3 spans 13 residues. Trimming pared 2 bases from V and 3 bases from J, leaving 5 bases between. CDR3 amino acids: CASSLTFNQPQHF. The CDR3 coding sequence is TGTGCCAGCAGTTTAACATTCAATCAGCCCCAGCATTTT.

The V call is TRBV6-5, the J call TRBJ2-2, with 7 positions matching TRBD2. The CDR3 is 15 amino acids. Germline CDR1 reads MNHEY; CDR2 reads SVGAGI. The junction had 5 bases not matched to a gene; V was cut back by 6 bases and J by 1 base. The chain's CDR3 is CASSRTSVNTGELFF. DNA for the CDR3: TGTGCCAGCAGCCGGACTAGTGTGAACACCGGGGAGCTGTTTTTT.

This chain uses TRBV7-6 with TRBJ2-5; D gene uncertain. V was shortened by 4 bases and J by 1 base, with 13 bases between the two germline ends. Germline V gene sequence: CDR1 SGHVS, CDR2 FNYEAQ. The CDR3 has 15 amino acids. This CDR3 is CASSSLQFTQETQYF. CDR3 nucleotides: TGTGCCAGCAGCTCCTTACAGTTTACCCAAGAGACCCAGTACTTC.

This sequence joins TRBV5-4 and TRBJ2-5, with 11 bases matching TRBD2. The DNA end lines up better with TRBJ2-7; the J call may be wrong. Germline loops: CDR1 SGHNT, CDR2 YYREEE (reference sequence). This CDR3 contains 15 residues. CDR3 amino acids: CASSSGLAEDYEQYF. CDR3 DNA: TGTGCCAGCAGCTCGGGACTAGCGGAAGACTACGAGCAGTACTTC.

The V and J genes are TRBV5-1 and TRBJ1-2; 10 positions agree with TRBD1. The CDR3 is 15 amino acids. CDR1 and CDR2 from the germline V gene are SGHRS and YFSETQ. J lost 0 bases, V lost 5 bases, and 4 bases had no gene match. CDR3 region: CASRPTGGTNYGYTF. In DNA, the CDR3 is TGCGCCAGCAGACCGACAGGGGGCACTAACTATGGCTACACCTTC.

This clone was detected a few times. The CDR3 is CASSEGGHEQYF. The CDR3 DNA follows: TGTGCCAGCAGTGAAGGGGGGCACGAGCAGTACTTC. This chain connects TRBV2 to TRBJ2-7; D may be TRBD1 (6 bases). The ends were cut back, 1 base at V and 5 bases at J, with 6 bases in the middle. Germline lookup yields CDR1 SNHLY and CDR2 FYNNEI. This CDR3 is built from 12 residues.

This chain's CDR3 is CASSLKDGAGEPQHF. The CDR3 DNA is TGTGCCAGCAGTCTCAAGGACGGCGCGGGAGAACCCCAGCATTTT. V gene TRBV6-4 combines with J gene TRBJ1-5; D gene ambiguous. The germline V gene encodes CDR1 MRHNA and CDR2 SNTAGT. The length of the CDR3 is 15 residues. V lost 5 bases, J lost 10 bases, and 21 bases lay in between.

This chain joins TRBV11-2 and TRBJ1-1; no clear D. Germline loops: CDR1 SGHAT, CDR2 FQNNGV. V was shortened by 1 base and J by 11 bases, with 8 bases between the two germline ends. This CDR3 spans 11 amino acids. This CDR3 reads CASSLGRSAFF. CDR3 bases: TGTGCCAGCAGCTTAGGGAGGAGCGCTTTCTTT.

The chain employs TRBV2 and TRBJ2-7; the match to TRBD1 covers 7 bases. V shed 6 bases, J shed 1 base, and the junction held 6 bases outside the gene matches. This CDR3 has 14 amino acids. Germline CDR1 is SNHLY and CDR2 is FYNNEI. Written as DNA, the CDR3 is TGTGCCAGCAGCCGGACAGGCCGGTCCTACGAGCAGTACTTC. Its protein product is CASSRTGRSYEQYF.

The V and J genes are TRBV7-9 and TRBJ1-2; D is perhaps TRBD1 (6 bases). The V end lost 5 bases, the J end lost 8 bases, and 9 bases lay between the germline ends. Germline loops: CDR1 SEHNR, CDR2 FQNEAQ (reference sequence). The CDR3 has 11 residues. CDR3 sequence (DNA): TGTGCCAGCAGCCCGGGACACGGCTACACCTTC. This codes for CASSPGHGYTF.

The V gene is TRBV7-8, the J gene TRBJ1-1; D is uncertain. The V gene's germline CDR1 is SGHVS and CDR2 FQNEAQ. V was trimmed by 5 bases and J by 0 bases, leaving 22 bases between them. The CDR3 spans 18 residues. The chain's CDR3 is CASSPRPGYLPLNTEAFF. In DNA form, the CDR3 reads TGTGCCAGCAGCCCCCGGCCCGGGTATTTACCCCTGAACACTGAAGCTTTCTTT.

The chain carries TRBV7-9 and TRBJ2-2; 8 bases line up with TRBD1. After removal of 3 bases from V and 6 bases from J, the junction contained 18 bases not matched to a gene. Germline-derived CDR1 and CDR2 are SEHNR and FQNEAQ (reference sequence). This CDR3 is built from 19 residues. The DNA for the CDR3 is TGTGCCAGCAGCTTTTCCGGGACAGGACGTCCTGGGGGTTCCGGGGAGCTGTTTTTT. Translation: CASSFSGTGRPGGSGELFF.

V and J are TRBV25-1 and TRBJ2-5; TRBD1 might be the D (5 bases). There are 15 residues in the CDR3. Between the trimmed V and J ends, which lost 1 base and 4 bases, there was a span of 13 bases. Germline loops: CDR1 MGHDK, CDR2 SYGVNS. As DNA, the CDR3 is TGTGCCAGCAGTGAATCAGGGTTCATGGTAGAGACCCAGTACTTC. Protein: CASSESGFMVETQYF.

The chain uses TRBV6-5 and TRBJ2-1, with TRBD2 as a possible D gene (6 bases). CDR3 length equals 16 residues. From germline, CDR1 is MNHEY and CDR2 SVGAGI. The V gene lost 2 bases and the J gene lost 0 bases, with 11 bases spanning the gap. CDR3 amino acids: CASSYGGASSYNEQFF. DNA for the CDR3: TGTGCCAGCAGTTACGGCGGGGCCAGCTCCTACAATGAGCAGTTCTTC.

The genes are TRBV7-2 and TRBJ1-4; D perhaps matches TRBD1 (5 bases). V was cut by 4 bases and J by 5 bases, with 11 bases left in between. Germline CDR1 SGHTA, CDR2 FQGNSA. The CDR3 length is 14 residues. The CDR3 is CASSSGTYNEKLFF. CDR3 DNA sequence: TGTGCCAGCAGCTCCGGGACTTACAATGAAAAACTGTTTTTT.

V and J are TRBV7-6 and TRBJ1-2; tentatively, D is TRBD1 (5 bases). The CDR3 totals 12 residues. Trimming took off 5 bases at V and 4 bases at J, with 8 bases between the two ends. Germline CDR1 is SGHVS and CDR2 is FNYEAQ. The CDR3 nucleotides read TGTGCCAGCAGCCACGGGGGCTATGGCTACACCTTC. This translates into CASSHGGYGYTF.

The rearrangement joins TRBV4-3 to TRBJ2-1; 7 bases fit TRBD2. This CDR3 is built from 15 residues. The V gene's germline CDR1 is LGHNA and CDR2 YSLEER. Germline trimming cut 1 base from V and 7 bases from J; bases unmatched to any gene: 7. The CDR3 coding sequence is TGCGCCAGCAGCCAAGCGGGGGGAGGTGAGAATGAGCAGTTCTTC. Translated, it gives CASSQAGGGENEQFF.

This chain uses TRBV11-3 with TRBJ2-4, with D possibly TRBD1 on 5 matching bases. Deletions cut 6 bases from V and 5 bases from J, with 11 bases between. Germline CDR1 reads SGHNT; CDR2 reads YENEEA. The CDR3 runs to 13 residues. As DNA, the CDR3 is TGTGCCAGCAGTCTACAAGGGGAAAACATTCAGTACTTC. Amino acid sequence: CASSLQGENIQYF.

This clone turned up a few times. The chain has TRBV6-5 and TRBJ1-4, with D possibly being TRBD1 (5 bases). Germline CDR1 is MNHEY and CDR2 is SVGAGI. The V gene lost 8 bases and the J gene lost 4 bases, with 11 bases spanning the gap. The CDR3 contains 13 residues. CDR3 bases: TGTGCCAGCCTGGGCACAGGTAATGAAAAACTGTTTTTT. Protein product: CASLGTGNEKLFF.

The chain uses TRBV6-6 and TRBJ1-2; 7 positions agree with TRBD1. Germline CDR1 and CDR2: MNHNY and SVGAGI (reference sequence). The CDR3 is made up of 12 amino acids. Trimming cost V 8 bases and J 6 bases; bases outside gene matches: 6. This CDR3 reads CASREGADGYTF. CDR3 nucleotide sequence: TGTGCCAGCCGGGAGGGGGCCGATGGCTACACCTTC.